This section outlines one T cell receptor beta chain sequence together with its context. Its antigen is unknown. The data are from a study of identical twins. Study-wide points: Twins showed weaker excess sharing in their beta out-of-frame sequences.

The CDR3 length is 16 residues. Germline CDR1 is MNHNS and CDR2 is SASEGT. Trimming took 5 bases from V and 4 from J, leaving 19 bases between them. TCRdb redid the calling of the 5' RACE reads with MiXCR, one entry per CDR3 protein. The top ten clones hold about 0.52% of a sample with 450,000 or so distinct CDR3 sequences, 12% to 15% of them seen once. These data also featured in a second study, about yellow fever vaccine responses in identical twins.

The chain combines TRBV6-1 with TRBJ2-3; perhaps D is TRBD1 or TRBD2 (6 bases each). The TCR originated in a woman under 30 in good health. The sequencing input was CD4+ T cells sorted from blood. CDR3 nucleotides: TGTGCCAGCAGTAATCATAGGGGGGCGCAAGCAGATACGCAGTATTTT. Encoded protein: CASSNHRGAQADTQYF.